This T cell receptor (beta chain) was captured by sequencing in a study of T cells in localized non-small cell lung cancer (dated by TCRdb to about 2020). Context from the whole study: T cell repertoires of approximately 250 early-stage NSCLC patients were analyzed, with tumors being compared against uninvolved tumor-adjacent lungs. NSCLC patients had a mean age of around 70 years, and about 140 were male and over 85 female. The cohort comprised some 220 treatment-naïve NSCLC patients with resected, localized lung tumors.

At diagnosis, peripheral blood, uninvolved tumor-adjacent lung and tumor were collected and were preserved as a mix of fresh-frozen and FFPE material. For TCR repertoire profiling, the blood samples were analyzed as peripheral blood mononuclear cells. The research as a whole found: Since the design was exploratory, TCR variables were selected using unadjusted p-values with no false-discovery rate correction. The highest T cell clonality was observed in uninvolved tumor-adjacent lung, where clonality exceeded that of tumor, suggesting that antigenic responses were more focused in uninvolved tumor-adjacent lung. Because multi-region tumor sequencing was not performed, intratumor heterogeneity could not be ruled out. A median of approximately 55 of the top 100 tumor clones were detected in paired uninvolved adjacent lung, and around 30 of these tumor clones were also found among the top 100 clones of the paired uninvolved adjacent lung. Higher blood T cell density associated with longer overall survival, while higher adjacent-lung clonality associated with shorter survival.

This clone was seen a single time. Its antigen is currently not known. The record has no base qualities; no much larger clone is one base away. TCR beta CDR3 regions were sequenced from DNA using the immunoSEQ Assay. As for the original processing: To compute T cell density, TCR beta template counts were normalized to usable DNA, which was estimated by amplifying housekeeping genes. Richness was estimated with the preseqR package, extrapolating to 400,000 templates for PBMC samples and 120,000 templates for tissue samples. Clonality was calculated as one minus Pielou's evenness. Tissue-enriched TCRs were identified by differential abundance testing using productive amino-acid clonotypes, minimum total count 5 and alpha 0.1. The Jaccard Index and the Morisita Overlap Index were used to measure how much the repertoires overlapped between compartments. GLIPH grouped TCR beta CDR3s together with public tetramer-defined viral CDR3s, and a viral motif had to include at least three viral sequences and show V-gene enrichment. TCRdb took this table from immuneACCESS and kept in-frame rearrangements with V and J called. Such tables lack part of the clones; where checked against another copy, unresolved V genes explain under half of the gap, and the rest is unexplained. V and J calls and clone size are those listed in that table; D and trimming were worked out from the DNA. This sample is represented by around 25,000 clones; 75% to 90% of them were singletons. The leading ten clones occupy around 14% of the sample.

V lost 3 bases and J lost 0 bases; the stretch between them is 5 bases long. Counted from cysteine to phenylalanine, this CDR3 has 13 amino acids. Of all the DNA, just the CDR3 is kept, 39 bases in frame from base 1. Looking up the germline V gene yields CDR1 SGHTA and CDR2 FQGNSA. The chain links TRBV7-2 with TRBJ1-1; the D gene assignment is ambiguous. Sequencing was performed on peripheral blood, taken before any cancer treatment. The TCR originated in a female donor older than 55 with stage I lung adenocarcinoma. The sequence in DNA is TGTGCCAGCAGCTTCTCAGTGAACACTGAAGCTTTCTTT. Protein translation: CASSFSVNTEAFF.